This T cell receptor beta chain was recorded in a study of OX40 agonist ivuxolimab in advanced cancers. In the study overall: The costimulatory receptor OX40 (CD134) was targeted by ivuxolimab, a fully human IgG2 agonistic monoclonal antibody. A male proportion of 70% to 90% and a mean age of around 60 years, ranging from 23 to 79, were recorded for the dose-escalation cohort. The monotherapy dose-escalation portion (N = 52 patients) of the phase I ivuxolimab trial is reported in the paper. Partial responses were achieved by three dose-escalation patients, of whom one had hepatocellular carcinoma and two had cutaneous melanoma. Of the roughly 50 dose-escalation patients, hepatocellular carcinoma was present in 19, melanoma in some 15, renal cell carcinoma in 9 and head and neck cancer in 9. Prior anti-PD-1, anti-PD-L1 or anti-CTLA-4 therapy was permitted, and checkpoint inhibitors had been received by roughly 40% of dose-escalation patients. The purpose of peripheral TCRbeta sequencing was to test whether ivuxolimab changed TCR sequence diversity and led to clonal T-cell expansion. Intravenous ivuxolimab was administered to patients every 2 weeks at six dose levels: 0.01, 0.1, 0.3, 1.5, 3 and 10 mg/kg.

Broad study findings and their caveats: Low levels of normalized T-cell clonal expansion were also seen in some patients who did not respond. In partial responders in the 0.1-3.0 mg/kg groups, normalized peripheral clonal expansion was found to be among the lowest, especially among CD8+ T cells. After ivuxolimab, expanded clones were on average more numerous among CD8+ T cells than among CD4+ T cells. Antigen specificity was not determined for the clonally expanded peripheral T cells. At doses from 0.1 to 3.0 mg/kg, clonal expansion was seen in both CD4+ and CD8+ blood T cells between baseline and week 6.

Worth noting for this clone: What antigen it recognizes has not been identified. No much larger clone is present one base from it, and per-base qualities are unavailable.

Patients with a history of autoimmune disease or receiving systemic immunosuppression were excluded from the trial. Peripheral blood for TCR sequencing was collected from all dose cohorts at baseline, on cycle 4 day 1, and on cycle 7 day 1. Samples came from an open-label, multicenter, first-in-human phase I dose-escalation trial of ivuxolimab. Adults with locally advanced or metastatic melanoma, renal cell carcinoma, hepatocellular carcinoma or head and neck squamous cell carcinoma were enrolled in the trial. Before TCR sequencing, CD4+ T cells and CD8+ T cells were sorted from peripheral blood as separate populations. The CDR3 runs 14 residues from the cysteine to the phenylalanine. The kept DNA is CDR3 alone, 42 bases in frame from the first base. The germline V gene encodes CDR1 LNHDA and CDR2 SQIVND (reference sequence). V is cut back by 2 bases and J by 6 bases, with 4 bases in the junction unmatched.

To sequence the TCRbeta CDR3 region, genomic DNA was isolated from the sorted cells. The immunoSEQ Assay was used for sequencing of TCRbeta CDR3 regions. TCRdb mirrors the immuneACCESS table, restricted to in-frame sequences. Some clones are absent from its copies; in checked studies, under half trace to an unresolved V gene, and the reason for the others is unknown. This sample lists approximately 58,000 clones; 79% were detected once. 1% to 1.5% of the sample lies in the top ten. This chain joins TRBV19 to TRBJ2-7, with 10 bases aligning to TRBD1. The TCR comes from an adult with an advanced solid tumor such as melanoma, head and neck, liver or kidney cancer. The sample was CD4+ or CD8+ T cells sorted from blood, taken in a trial of the OX40 agonist ivuxolimab. The bases are TGTGCCAGTAGTATAAGACAGGGGGCATCCGAGCAGTACTTC. Its product reads: CASSIRQGASEQYF.